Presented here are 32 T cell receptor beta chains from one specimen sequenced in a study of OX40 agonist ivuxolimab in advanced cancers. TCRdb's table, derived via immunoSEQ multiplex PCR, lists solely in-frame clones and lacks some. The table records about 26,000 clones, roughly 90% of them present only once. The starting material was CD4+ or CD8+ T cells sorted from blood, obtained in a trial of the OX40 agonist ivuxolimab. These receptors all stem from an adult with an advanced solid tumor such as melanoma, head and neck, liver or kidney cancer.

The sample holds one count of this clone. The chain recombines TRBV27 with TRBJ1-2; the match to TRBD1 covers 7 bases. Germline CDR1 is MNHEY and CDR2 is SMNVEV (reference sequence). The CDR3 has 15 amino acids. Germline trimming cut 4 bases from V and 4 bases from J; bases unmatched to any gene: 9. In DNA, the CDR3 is TGTGCCAGCAGTTCCCCCCGACAGGGTGGCTATGGCTACACCTTC. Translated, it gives CASSSPRQGGYGYTF.

The CDR3 is CASSPPSGNTDTQYF. CDR3 bases: TGTGCCAGCTCACCACCAAGCGGAAACACAGATACGCAGTATTTT. This chain joins TRBV18 and TRBJ2-3; D may be TRBD2 (5 bases). The germline gives CDR1 KGHSH, CDR2 LQKENI. The V end lost 0 bases, the J end lost 2 bases, and 9 bases lay between the germline ends. CDR3 length: 15 amino acids.

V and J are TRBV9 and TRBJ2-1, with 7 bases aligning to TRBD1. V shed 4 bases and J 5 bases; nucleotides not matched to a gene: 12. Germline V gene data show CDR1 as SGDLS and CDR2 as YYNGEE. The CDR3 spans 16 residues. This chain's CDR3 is CASSLLGQENNNEQFF. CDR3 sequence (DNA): TGTGCCAGCAGCCTTCTCGGACAGGAGAATAACAATGAGCAGTTCTTC.

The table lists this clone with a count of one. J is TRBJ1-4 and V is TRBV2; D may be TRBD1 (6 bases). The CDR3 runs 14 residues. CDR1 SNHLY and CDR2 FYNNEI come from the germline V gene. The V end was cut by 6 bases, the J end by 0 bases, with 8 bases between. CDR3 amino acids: CASRDRATNEKLFF. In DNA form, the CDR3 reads TGTGCCAGCAGGGACAGAGCAACTAATGAAAAACTGTTTTTT.

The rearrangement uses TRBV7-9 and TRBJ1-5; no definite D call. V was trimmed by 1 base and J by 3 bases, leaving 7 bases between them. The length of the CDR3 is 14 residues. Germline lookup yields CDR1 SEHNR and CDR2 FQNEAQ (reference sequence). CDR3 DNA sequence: TGTGCCAGCAGCTTAGTTACTACCAATCAGCCCCAGCATTTT. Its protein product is CASSLVTTNQPQHF.

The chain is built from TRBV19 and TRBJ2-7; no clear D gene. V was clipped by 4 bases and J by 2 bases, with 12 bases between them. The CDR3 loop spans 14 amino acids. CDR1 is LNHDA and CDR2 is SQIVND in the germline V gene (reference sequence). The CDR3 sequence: CASSTQENPYEQYF. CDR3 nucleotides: TGTGCCAGTAGTACACAAGAAAATCCCTACGAGCAGTACTTC.

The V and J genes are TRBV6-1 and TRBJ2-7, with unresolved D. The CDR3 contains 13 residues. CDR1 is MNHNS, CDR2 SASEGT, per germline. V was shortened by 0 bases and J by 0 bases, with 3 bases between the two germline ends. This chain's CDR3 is CASSEAGSYEQYF. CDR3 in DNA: TGTGCCAGCAGTGAAGCGGGCTCCTACGAGCAGTACTTC.

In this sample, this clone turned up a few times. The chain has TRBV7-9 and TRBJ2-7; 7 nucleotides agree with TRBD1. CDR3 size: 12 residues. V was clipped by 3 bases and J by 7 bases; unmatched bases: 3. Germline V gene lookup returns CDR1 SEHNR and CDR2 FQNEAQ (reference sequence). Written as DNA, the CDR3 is TGTGCCAGCAGCTTGGGGACAGCAGAGCAGTACTTC. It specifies CASSLGTAEQYF.

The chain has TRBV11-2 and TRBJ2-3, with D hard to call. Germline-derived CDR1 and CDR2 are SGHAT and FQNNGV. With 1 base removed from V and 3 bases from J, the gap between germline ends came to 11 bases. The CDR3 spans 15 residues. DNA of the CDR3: TGTGCCAGCAGCTTAGTCGGAGCAAGTACAGATACGCAGTATTTT. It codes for CASSLVGASTDTQYF.

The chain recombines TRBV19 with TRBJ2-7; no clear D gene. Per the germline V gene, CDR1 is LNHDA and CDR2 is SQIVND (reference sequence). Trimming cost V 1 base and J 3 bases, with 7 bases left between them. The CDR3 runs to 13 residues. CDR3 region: CASSIGVGYEQYF. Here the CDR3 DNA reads TGTGCCAGTAGTATAGGGGTAGGCTACGAGCAGTACTTC.

CDR3 in amino acids: CASRRQGGEKLFF. CDR3 nucleotides: TGTGCCAGCAGGAGGCAGGGGGGGGAAAAACTGTTTTTT. The chain is built from TRBV2 and TRBJ1-4; the match to TRBD1 covers 7 bases. This CDR3 is built from 13 residues. J was trimmed by 8 bases and V by 6 bases; bases with no gene match: 6. CDR1 is SNHLY and CDR2 is FYNNEI in the germline V gene. Filled out from reference TRBV2 and TRBJ1-4, the complete variable domain reads EPEVTQTPSHQVTQMGQEVILRCVPISNHLYFYWYRQILGQKVEFLVSFYNNEISEKSEIFDDQFSVERPDGSNFTLKIRSTKLEDSAMYFCASRRQGGEKLFFGSGTQLSVL.

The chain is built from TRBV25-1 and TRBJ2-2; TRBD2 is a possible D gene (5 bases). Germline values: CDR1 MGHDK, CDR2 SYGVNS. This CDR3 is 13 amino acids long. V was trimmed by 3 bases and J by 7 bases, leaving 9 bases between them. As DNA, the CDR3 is TGTGCCAGCAGTGAGCCCGAGGGCGGGGAGCTGTTTTTT. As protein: CASSEPEGGELFF.

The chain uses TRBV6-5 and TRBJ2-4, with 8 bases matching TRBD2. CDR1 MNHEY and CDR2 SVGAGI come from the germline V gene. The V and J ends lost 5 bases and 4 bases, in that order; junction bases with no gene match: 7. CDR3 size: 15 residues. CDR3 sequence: CASSHTAGAKNIQYF. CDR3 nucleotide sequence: TGTGCCAGCAGTCATACAGCGGGGGCTAAAAACATTCAGTACTTC.

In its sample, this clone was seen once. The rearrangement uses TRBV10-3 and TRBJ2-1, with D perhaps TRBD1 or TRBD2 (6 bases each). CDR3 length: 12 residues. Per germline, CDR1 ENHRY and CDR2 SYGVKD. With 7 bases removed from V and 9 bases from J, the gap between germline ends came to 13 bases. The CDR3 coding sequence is TGTGCCATCACTCCCGGGGGCGTTGAGCAGTTCTTC. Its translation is CAITPGGVEQFF.

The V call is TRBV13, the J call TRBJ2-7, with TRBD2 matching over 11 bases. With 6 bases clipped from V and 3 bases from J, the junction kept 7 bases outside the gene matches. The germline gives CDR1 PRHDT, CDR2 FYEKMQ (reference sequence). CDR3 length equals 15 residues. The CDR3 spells CASSQTLAGVYEQYF. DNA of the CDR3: TGTGCCAGCAGTCAGACACTAGCGGGGGTCTACGAGCAGTACTTC.

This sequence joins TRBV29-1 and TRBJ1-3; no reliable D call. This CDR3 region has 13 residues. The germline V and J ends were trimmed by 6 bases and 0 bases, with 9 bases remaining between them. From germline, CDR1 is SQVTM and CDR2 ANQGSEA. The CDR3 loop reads CSVSSGSGNTIYF. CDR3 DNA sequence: TGCAGCGTGAGCTCGGGCTCTGGAAACACCATATATTTT.

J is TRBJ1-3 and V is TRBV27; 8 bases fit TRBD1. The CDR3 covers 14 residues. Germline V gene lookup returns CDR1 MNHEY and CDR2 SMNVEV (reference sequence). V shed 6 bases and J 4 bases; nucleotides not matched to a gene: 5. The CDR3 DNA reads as TGTGCCAGCAGATCCGGGACAGGAGGAAACACCATATATTTT. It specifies CASRSGTGGNTIYF.

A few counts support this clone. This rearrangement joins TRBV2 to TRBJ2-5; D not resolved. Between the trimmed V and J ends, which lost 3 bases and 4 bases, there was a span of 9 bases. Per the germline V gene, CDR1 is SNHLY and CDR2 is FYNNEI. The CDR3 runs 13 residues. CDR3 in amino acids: CASSDSELETQYF. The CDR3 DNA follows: TGTGCCAGCAGTGATTCCGAGTTAGAGACCCAGTACTTC.

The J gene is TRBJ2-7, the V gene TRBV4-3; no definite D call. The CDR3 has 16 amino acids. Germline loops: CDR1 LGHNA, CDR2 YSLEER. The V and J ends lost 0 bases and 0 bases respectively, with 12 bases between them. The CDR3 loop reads CASSQDRARSSYEQYF. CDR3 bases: TGCGCCAGCAGCCAAGATCGGGCTAGGAGCTCCTACGAGCAGTACTTC.

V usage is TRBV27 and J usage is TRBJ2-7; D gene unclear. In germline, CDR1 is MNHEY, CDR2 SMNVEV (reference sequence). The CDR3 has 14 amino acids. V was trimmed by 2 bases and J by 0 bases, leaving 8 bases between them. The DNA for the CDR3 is TGTGCCAGCAGTTTAACGGTGGACTCCTACGAGCAGTACTTC. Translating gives CASSLTVDSYEQYF.

Here the CDR3 reads CASSYSGGAFYGYTF. As DNA, the CDR3 is TGTGCCAGCAGTTACTCAGGGGGCGCGTTTTATGGCTACACCTTC. The J gene is TRBJ1-2, the V gene TRBV27; TRBD1 matches 8 bases. Germline CDR1 and CDR2: MNHEY and SMNVEV (reference sequence). The J segment lost 5 bases and the V segment lost 4 bases, leaving 9 bases of the junction unmatched. The CDR3 totals 15 residues.

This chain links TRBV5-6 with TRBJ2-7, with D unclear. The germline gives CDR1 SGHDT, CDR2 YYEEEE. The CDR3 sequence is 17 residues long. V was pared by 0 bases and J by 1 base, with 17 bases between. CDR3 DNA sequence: TGTGCCAGCAGCTTGGAGGCAGTTCGTTTGCTGTCCTACGAGCAGTACTTC. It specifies CASSLEAVRLLSYEQYF.

CDR3 residues: CASSVHVYEQYF. CDR3 coding DNA: TGTGCCAGCAGCGTACACGTCTACGAGCAGTACTTC. The chain couples TRBV6-1 to TRBJ2-7; unclear D gene. Deletions cut 6 bases from V and 3 bases from J, with 9 bases between. The CDR3 sequence is 12 residues long. CDR1 and CDR2 (germline): MNHNS, SASEGT.

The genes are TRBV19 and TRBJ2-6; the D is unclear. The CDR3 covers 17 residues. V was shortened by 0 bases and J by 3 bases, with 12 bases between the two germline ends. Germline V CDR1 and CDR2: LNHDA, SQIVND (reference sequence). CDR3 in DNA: TGTGCCAGTAGTATAGATCGAAGCCGAGTTGGGGCCAACGTCCTGACTTTC. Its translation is CASSIDRSRVGANVLTF. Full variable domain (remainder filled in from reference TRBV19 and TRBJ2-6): DGGITQSPKYLFRKEGQNVTLSCEQNLNHDAMYWYRQDPGQGLRLIYYSQIVNDFQKGDIAEGYSVSREKKESFPLTVTSAQKNPTAFYLCASSIDRSRVGANVLTFGAGSRLTVL.

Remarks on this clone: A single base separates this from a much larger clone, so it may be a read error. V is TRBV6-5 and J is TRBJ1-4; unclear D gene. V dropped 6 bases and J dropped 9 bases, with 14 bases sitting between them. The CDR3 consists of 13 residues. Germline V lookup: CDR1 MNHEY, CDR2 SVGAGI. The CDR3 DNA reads TGTGCCAGCAGCCCAATTAAGGGTAAAAAACTGTTTTTT. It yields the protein CASSPIKGKKLFF.

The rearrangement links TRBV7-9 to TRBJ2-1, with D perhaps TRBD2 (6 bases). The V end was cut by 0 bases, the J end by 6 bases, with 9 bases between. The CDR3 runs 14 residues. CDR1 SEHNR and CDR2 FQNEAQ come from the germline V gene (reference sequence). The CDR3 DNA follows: TGTGCCAGCAGCTTAGCTAGCGGAGTCAATGAGCAGTTCTTC. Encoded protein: CASSLASGVNEQFF. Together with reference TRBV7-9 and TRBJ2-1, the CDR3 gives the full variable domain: DTGVSQNPRHKITKRGQNVTFRCDPISEHNRLYWYRQTLGQGPEFLTYFQNEAQLEKSRLLSDRFSAERPKGSFSTLEIQRTEQGDSAMYLCASSLASGVNEQFFGPGTRLTVL.

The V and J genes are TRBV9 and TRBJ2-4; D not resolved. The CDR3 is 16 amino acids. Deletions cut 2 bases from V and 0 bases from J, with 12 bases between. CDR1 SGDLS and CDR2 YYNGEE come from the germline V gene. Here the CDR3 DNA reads TGTGCCAGCAGCGTCTCACAAGAGCTAGCCAAAAACATTCAGTACTTC. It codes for CASSVSQELAKNIQYF.

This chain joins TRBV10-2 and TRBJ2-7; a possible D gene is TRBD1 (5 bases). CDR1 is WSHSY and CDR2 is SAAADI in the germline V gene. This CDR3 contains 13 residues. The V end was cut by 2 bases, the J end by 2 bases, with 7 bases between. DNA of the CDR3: TGCGCCAGCAGTGAGGGGGCAACCTACGAGCAGTACTTC. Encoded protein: CASSEGATYEQYF.

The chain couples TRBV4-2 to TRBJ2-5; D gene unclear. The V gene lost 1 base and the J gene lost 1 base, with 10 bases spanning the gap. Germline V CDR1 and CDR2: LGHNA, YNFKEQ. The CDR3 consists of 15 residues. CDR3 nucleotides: TGTGCCAGCAGCCAAGTGAACGCTGCCCAAGAGACCCAGTACTTC. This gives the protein CASSQVNAAQETQYF.

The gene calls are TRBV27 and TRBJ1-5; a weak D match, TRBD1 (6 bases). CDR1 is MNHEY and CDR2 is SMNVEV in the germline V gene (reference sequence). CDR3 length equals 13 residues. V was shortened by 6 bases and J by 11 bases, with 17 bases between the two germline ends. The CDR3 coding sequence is TGTGCCAGCAGGTTCCAGGGGAGCGGGGCCCAGCATTTT. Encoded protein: CASRFQGSGAQHF.

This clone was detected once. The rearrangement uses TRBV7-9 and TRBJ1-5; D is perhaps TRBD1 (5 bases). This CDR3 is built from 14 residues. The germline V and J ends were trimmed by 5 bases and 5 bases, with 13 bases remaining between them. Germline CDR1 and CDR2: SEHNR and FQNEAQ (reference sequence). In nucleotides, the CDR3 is TGTGCCAGCAGCCCAACGGGGGTAGATCAGCCCCAGCATTTT. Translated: CASSPTGVDQPQHF.

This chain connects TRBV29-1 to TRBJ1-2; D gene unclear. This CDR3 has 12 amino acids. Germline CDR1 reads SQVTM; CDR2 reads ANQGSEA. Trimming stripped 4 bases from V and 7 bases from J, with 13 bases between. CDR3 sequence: CSVVPASPGYTF. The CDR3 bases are TGCAGCGTTGTACCTGCGAGCCCTGGCTACACCTTC.